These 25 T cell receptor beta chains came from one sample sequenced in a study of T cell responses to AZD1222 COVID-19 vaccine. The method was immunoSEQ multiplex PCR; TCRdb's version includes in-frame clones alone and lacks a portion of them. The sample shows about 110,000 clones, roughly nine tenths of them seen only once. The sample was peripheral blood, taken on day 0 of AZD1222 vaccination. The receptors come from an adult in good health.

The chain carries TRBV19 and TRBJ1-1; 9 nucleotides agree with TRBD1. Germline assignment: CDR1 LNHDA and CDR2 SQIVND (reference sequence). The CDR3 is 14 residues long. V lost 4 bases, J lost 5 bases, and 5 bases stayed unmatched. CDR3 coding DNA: TGTGCCAGTAGTAACAGGGGGCGAAGGACTGAAGCTTTCTTT. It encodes CASSNRGRRTEAFF.

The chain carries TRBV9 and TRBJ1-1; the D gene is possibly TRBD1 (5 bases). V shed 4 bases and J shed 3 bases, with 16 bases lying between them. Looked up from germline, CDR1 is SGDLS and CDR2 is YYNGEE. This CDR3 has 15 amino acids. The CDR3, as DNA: TGTGCCAGCAGCAAACGAGGAGGGGCGGACACTGAAGCTTTCTTT. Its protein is CASSKRGGADTEAFF.

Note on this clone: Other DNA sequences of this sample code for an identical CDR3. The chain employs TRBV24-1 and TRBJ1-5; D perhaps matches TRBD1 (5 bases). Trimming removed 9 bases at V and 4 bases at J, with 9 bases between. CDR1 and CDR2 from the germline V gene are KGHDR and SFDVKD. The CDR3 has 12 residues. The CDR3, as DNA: TGTGCCACCGGGGGGGGGAATCAGCCCCAGCATTTT. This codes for CATGGGNQPQHF.

CDR3 loop: CASSIDRVSPLHF. The DNA of the CDR3 is TGTGCCAGTAGTATAGACAGGGTTTCACCCCTCCACTTT. The chain employs TRBV19 and TRBJ1-6; D perhaps matches TRBD1 (5 bases). The CDR3 loop spans 13 amino acids. Trimming shortened V by 0 bases and J by 9 bases, and 6 bases separated the two germline ends. Per germline, CDR1 LNHDA and CDR2 SQIVND (reference sequence).

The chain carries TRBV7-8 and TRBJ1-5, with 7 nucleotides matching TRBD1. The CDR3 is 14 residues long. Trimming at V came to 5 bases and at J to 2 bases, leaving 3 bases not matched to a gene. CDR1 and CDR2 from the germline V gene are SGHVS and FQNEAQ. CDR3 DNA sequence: TGTGCCAGCAGCCCGGACAGGCGCAATCAGCCCCAGCATTTT. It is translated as CASSPDRRNQPQHF.

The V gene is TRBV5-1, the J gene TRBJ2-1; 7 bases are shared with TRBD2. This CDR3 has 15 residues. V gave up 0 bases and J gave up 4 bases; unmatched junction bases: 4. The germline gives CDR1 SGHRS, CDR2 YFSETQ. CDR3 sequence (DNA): TGCGCCAGCAGCTTGGGGTCTAGCGGTTACAATGAGCAGTTCTTC. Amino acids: CASSLGSSGYNEQFF.

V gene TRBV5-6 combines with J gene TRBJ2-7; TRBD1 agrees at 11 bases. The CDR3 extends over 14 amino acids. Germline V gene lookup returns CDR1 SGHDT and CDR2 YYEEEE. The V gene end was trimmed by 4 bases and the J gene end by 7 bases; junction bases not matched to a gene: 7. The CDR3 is CASSIGQGAREQYF. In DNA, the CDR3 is TGTGCCAGCAGCATAGGACAGGGGGCTCGGGAGCAGTACTTC.

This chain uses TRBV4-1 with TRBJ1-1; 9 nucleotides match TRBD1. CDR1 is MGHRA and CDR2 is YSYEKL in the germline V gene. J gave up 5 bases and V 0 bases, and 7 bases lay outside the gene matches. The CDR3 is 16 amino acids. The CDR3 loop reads CASSQEGDRANTEAFF. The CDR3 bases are TGCGCCAGCAGCCAAGAAGGGGACAGGGCGAATACTGAAGCTTTCTTT.

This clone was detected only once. Here the CDR3 reads CASSLWTSGRQETQYF. CDR3 DNA sequence: TGTGCCAGCAGCCTCTGGACTAGCGGGAGGCAGGAGACCCAGTACTTC. This chain connects TRBV14 to TRBJ2-5; 14 bases match TRBD2. Trimming cost V 4 bases and J 5 bases; bases outside gene matches: 6. The CDR3 loop spans 16 amino acids. Germline lookup yields CDR1 SGHDN and CDR2 FVKESK. The full variable domain, with the rest looked up from reference TRBV14 and TRBJ2-5, is EAGVTQFPSHSVIEKGQTVTLRCDPISGHDNLYWYRRVMGKEIKFLLHFVKESKQDESGMPNNRFLAERTGGTYSTLKVQPAELEDSGVYFCASSLWTSGRQETQYFGPGTRLLVL.

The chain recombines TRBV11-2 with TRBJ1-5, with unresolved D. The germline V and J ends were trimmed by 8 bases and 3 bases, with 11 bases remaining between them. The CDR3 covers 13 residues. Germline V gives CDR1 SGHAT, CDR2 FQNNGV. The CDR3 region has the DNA TGTGCCAGCTCGGACGGCCACAATCAGCCCCAGCATTTT. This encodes CASSDGHNQPQHF. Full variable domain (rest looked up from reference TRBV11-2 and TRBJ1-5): EAGVAQSPRYKIIEKRQSVAFWCNPISGHATLYWYQQILGQGPKLLIQFQNNGVVDDSQLPKDRFSAERLKGVDSTLKIQPAKLEDSAVYLCASSDGHNQPQHFGDGTRLSIL.

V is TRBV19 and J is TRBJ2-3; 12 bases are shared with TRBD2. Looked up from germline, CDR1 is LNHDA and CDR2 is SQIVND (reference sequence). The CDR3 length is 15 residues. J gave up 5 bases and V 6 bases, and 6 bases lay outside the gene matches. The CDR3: CASRVRGLAGDTQYF. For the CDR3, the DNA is TGTGCCAGTAGGGTAAGGGGACTAGCGGGAGATACGCAGTATTTT. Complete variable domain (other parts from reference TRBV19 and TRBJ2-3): DGGITQSPKYLFRKEGQNVTLSCEQNLNHDAMYWYRQDPGQGLRLIYYSQIVNDFQKGDIAEGYSVSREKKESFPLTVTSAQKNPTAFYLCASRVRGLAGDTQYFGPGTRLTVL.

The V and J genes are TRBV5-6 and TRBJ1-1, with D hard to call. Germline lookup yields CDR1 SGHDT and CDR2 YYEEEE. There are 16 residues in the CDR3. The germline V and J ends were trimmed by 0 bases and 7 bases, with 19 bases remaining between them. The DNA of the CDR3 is TGTGCCAGCAGCTTGGGTACGACAAGACCTCGGGGTGAAGCTTTCTTT. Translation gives CASSLGTTRPRGEAFF.

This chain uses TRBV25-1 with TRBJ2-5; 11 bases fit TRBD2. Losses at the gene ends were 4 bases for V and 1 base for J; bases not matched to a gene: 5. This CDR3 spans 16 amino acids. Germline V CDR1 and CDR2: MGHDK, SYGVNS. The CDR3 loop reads CASSVGLAAAQETQYF. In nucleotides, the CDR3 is TGTGCCAGCAGTGTGGGACTAGCGGCCGCCCAAGAGACCCAGTACTTC. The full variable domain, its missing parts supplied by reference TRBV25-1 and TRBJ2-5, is EADIYQTPRYLVIGTGKKITLECSQTMGHDKMYWYQQDPGMELHLIHYSYGVNSTEKGDLSSESTVSRIRTEHFPLTLESARPSHTSQYLCASSVGLAAAQETQYFGPGTRLLVL.

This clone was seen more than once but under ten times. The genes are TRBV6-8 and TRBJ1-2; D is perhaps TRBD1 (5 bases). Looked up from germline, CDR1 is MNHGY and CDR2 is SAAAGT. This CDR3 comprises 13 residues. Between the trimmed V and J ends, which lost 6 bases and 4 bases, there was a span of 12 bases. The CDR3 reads CASRPQVSYGYTF. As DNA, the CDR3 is TGTGCCAGCAGACCACAGGTCTCCTATGGCTACACCTTC.

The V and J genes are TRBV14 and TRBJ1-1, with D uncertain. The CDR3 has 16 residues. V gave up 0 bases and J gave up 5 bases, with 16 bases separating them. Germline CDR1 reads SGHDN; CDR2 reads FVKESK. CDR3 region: CASSQETWERHTEAFF. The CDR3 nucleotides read TGTGCCAGCAGCCAAGAGACTTGGGAAAGGCATACTGAAGCTTTCTTT. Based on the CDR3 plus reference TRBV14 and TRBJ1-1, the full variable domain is EAGVTQFPSHSVIEKGQTVTLRCDPISGHDNLYWYRRVMGKEIKFLLHFVKESKQDESGMPNNRFLAERTGGTYSTLKVQPAELEDSGVYFCASSQETWERHTEAFFGQGTRLTVV.

Written as DNA, the CDR3 is TGTGCCATCAGTGGCTTCGGACAGGCCTCTAGCACAGATACGCAGTATTTT. Protein sequence: CAISGFGQASSTDTQYF. This chain uses TRBV10-3 with TRBJ2-3; 7 nucleotides agree with TRBD1. The V gene end was trimmed by 4 bases and the J gene end by 0 bases; junction bases not matched to a gene: 10. This CDR3 contains 17 residues. Germline V gene data show CDR1 as ENHRY and CDR2 as SYGVKD.

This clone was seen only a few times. The CDR3 region is CASSLVGVYEQYF. CDR3 DNA sequence: TGTGCCAGCAGCTTGGTGGGGGTTTACGAGCAGTACTTC. The chain combines TRBV5-4 with TRBJ2-7; D is perhaps TRBD1 or TRBD2 (5 bases each). The CDR3 has 13 amino acids. Germline CDR1 reads SGHNT; CDR2 reads YYREEE (reference sequence). V was shortened by 0 bases and J by 4 bases, with 8 bases between the two germline ends.

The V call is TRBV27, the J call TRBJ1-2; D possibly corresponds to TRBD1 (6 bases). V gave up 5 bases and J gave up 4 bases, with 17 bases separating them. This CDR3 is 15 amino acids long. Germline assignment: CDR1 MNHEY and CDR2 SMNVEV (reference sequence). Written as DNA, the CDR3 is TGTGCCAGCAGTCAAGACAGGATACCCTTCTATGGCTACACCTTC. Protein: CASSQDRIPFYGYTF.

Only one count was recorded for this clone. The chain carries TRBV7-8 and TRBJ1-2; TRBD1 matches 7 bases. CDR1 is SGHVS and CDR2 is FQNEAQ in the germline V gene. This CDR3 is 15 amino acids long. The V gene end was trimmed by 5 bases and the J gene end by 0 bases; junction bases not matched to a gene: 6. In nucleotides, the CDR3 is TGTGCCAGCAGCGAAACAGGGGTGACTAACTATGGCTACACCTTC. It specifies CASSETGVTNYGYTF.

The CDR3 region is CASSQEGSREEQFF. The CDR3 bases are TGTGCCAGCAGCCAAGAAGGATCCCGTGAGGAGCAGTTCTTC. The rearrangement uses TRBV4-2 and TRBJ2-1; D remains unclear. This CDR3 region has 14 residues. Trimming removed 0 bases from V and 10 bases from J, with 13 bases in between. Germline-derived CDR1 and CDR2 are LGHNA and YNFKEQ.

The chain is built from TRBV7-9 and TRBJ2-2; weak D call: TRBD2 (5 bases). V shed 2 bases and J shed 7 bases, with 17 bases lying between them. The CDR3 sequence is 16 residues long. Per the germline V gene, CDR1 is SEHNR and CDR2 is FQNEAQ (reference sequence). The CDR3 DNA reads TGTGCCAGCAGCTTATTTGGGAGCGGTTGGGACGGGGAGCTGTTTTTT. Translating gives CASSLFGSGWDGELFF. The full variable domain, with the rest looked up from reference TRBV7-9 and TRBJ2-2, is DTGVSQNPRHKITKRGQNVTFRCDPISEHNRLYWYRQTLGQGPEFLTYFQNEAQLEKSRLLSDRFSAERPKGSFSTLEIQRTEQGDSAMYLCASSLFGSGWDGELFFGEGSRLTVL.

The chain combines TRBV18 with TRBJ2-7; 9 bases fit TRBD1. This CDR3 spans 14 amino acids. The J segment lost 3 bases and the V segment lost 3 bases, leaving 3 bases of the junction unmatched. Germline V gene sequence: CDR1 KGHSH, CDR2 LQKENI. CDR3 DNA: TGTGCCAGCTCACCGGGACAGGGAGTCTACGAGCAGTACTTC. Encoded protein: CASSPGQGVYEQYF.

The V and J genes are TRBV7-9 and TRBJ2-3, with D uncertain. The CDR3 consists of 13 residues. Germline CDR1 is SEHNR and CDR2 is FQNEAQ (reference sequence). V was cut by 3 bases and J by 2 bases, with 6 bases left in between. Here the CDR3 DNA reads TGTGCCAGCAGCTTGAAAATCACAGATACGCAGTATTTT. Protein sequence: CASSLKITDTQYF.

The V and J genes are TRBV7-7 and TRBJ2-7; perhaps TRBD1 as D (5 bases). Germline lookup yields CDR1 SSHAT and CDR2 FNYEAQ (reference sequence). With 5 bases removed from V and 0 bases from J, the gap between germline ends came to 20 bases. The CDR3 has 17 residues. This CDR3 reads CASSPVASLTGSYEQYF. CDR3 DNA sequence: TGTGCCAGCAGCCCCGTCGCCTCCCTTACAGGCTCCTACGAGCAGTACTTC.

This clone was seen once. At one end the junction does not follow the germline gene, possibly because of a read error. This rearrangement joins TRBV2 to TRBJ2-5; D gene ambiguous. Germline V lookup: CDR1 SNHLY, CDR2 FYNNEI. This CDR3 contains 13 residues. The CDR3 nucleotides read TGTGCCAGCAATGAACCCCCCGGCGAGACCCAGTACTTC. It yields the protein CASNEPPGETQYF.